These T cell receptor beta chains were read from a single sample in a study of early T cells in non-severe SARS-CoV-2 infection. MiXCR was run by TCRdb on the 5' RACE reads, yielding one entry per CDR3 protein. The table shows fewer than 65,000 distinct CDR3 sequences, with about an eighth occurring only once. Sample: whole blood. These receptors originate from an adult who was a healthcare worker with PCR-confirmed SARS-CoV-2 infection or an uninfected control (not recorded which). The CDR3 runs from the conserved cysteine through the conserved F or W. Each record gives: V gene, J gene, D gene, clone size, CDR3 DNA, CDR3 protein. The D gene is left open where the match is weak. Part of the rows lack a size; the others show once, few, many or a class for expanded clones.

>TRBV20-1|TRBJ2-3|.|many
TGCAGTGCAGGGGGCCGCGGGGTCGGATCTAGCACAGATACGCAGTATTTT
CSAGGRGVGSSTDTQYF
>TRBV19|TRBJ2-7|TRBD1|few
TGTGCCAGTAGTACTTCCGGAACAGGGGGCCTCTACGAGCAGTACTTC
CASSTSGTGGLYEQYF
>TRBV4-3|TRBJ2-1|TRBD2|few
TGCGCCAGCAACCAAGAGGGAGGGAGCAATGAGCAGTTCTTC
CASNQEGGSNEQFF
>TRBV7-2|TRBJ2-7|.|few
TGTGCCAGCAGCTTAGCGTTTACCTACGAGCAGTACTTC
CASSLAFTYEQYF
>TRBV19|TRBJ1-5|.|few
TGTGCCAGTAGTGGCCCCTTGGGAGGGCCCCAGCATTTT
CASSGPLGGPQHF
>TRBV12-3/TRBV12-4|TRBJ2-3|TRBD2|many
TGTGCCAGCAGACCGGGACTAGCTTTGGATACGCAGTATTTT
CASRPGLALDTQYF
>TRBV3-1|TRBJ1-1|.|.
TGTGCCAGCAGCCAAGGTACGGTCACTGAAGCTTTCTTT
CASSQGTVTEAFF
>TRBV10-3|TRBJ1-2|TRBD1|.
TGTGCCATCAGTGAATTTGAGGGGGCTGGTGGCTACACCTTC
CAISEFEGAGGYTF
>TRBV4-2|TRBJ2-7|TRBD2|.
TGTGCCAGCAGCAAACTAGCGGGGGACTACGAGCAGTACTTC
CASSKLAGDYEQYF
>TRBV12-3/TRBV12-4|TRBJ1-2|TRBD1|few
TGTGCCAGCAGTAATGACAGGGACCGCTATGGCTACACCTTC
CASSNDRDRYGYTF
>TRBV6-6|TRBJ1-4|.|.
TGTGCCAGCCGGACTCCGGGGCAGGGGCTTGAAAAACTGTTTTTT
CASRTPGQGLEKLFF
>TRBV2|TRBJ2-1|.|.
TGTGCCAGCAGAAAACTAGTCCTCTTCAATGAGCAGTTCTTC
CASRKLVLFNEQFF
>TRBV12-5|TRBJ1-1|.|.
TGTGCTAGTGGTTTATGGGGTGGCTCTGAAGCTTTCTTT
CASGLWGGSEAFF
>TRBV12-3/TRBV12-4|TRBJ1-1|TRBD1|few
TGTGCCAGCAGATCGACAGGGGAGTCCACTGAAGCTTTCTTT
CASRSTGESTEAFF
>TRBV11-3|TRBJ2-3|TRBD2|.
TGTGCCAGCAACCCGCTCGGGGGGGGCGCAGATACGCAGTATTTT
CASNPLGGGADTQYF
>TRBV12-3/TRBV12-4|TRBJ2-3|.|.
TGTGCCAGCAGTTACGGGGGGCGGGGGATGGGGCGCACAGATACGCAGTATTTT
CASSYGGRGMGRTDTQYF
>TRBV11-2|TRBJ2-2|.|few
TGTGCCAGCAGAACTGTGTACACCGGGGAGCTGTTTTTT
CASRTVYTGELFF
>TRBV5-6|TRBJ2-2|.|many
TGTGCCAGCGGGCGCGGGGAGCTGTTTTTT
CASGRGELFF
>TRBV11-2|TRBJ2-1|.|few
TGTGCCAGCAGCGACTCCGGCTCCGTTTCCTACAATGAGCAGTTCTTC
CASSDSGSVSYNEQFF
>TRBV6-2/TRBV6-3|TRBJ2-3|.|many
TGTGCCAGCAGTGTCCCCCCGGGGGGCATTGAAGATACGCAGTATTTT
CASSVPPGGIEDTQYF
>TRBV3-1|TRBJ2-5|.|few
TGTGCCAGCAGCCAAGAGGCCCGTAGTGGTAGGGAGACCCAGTACTTC
CASSQEARSGRETQYF
>TRBV29-1|TRBJ1-2|.|.
TGCAGCGTTGGTTACCCGGGCTATGGCTACACCTTC
CSVGYPGYGYTF
>TRBV29-1|TRBJ2-5|.|few
TGCAGCGGGGGACAAGAGACCCAGTACTTC
CSGGQETQYF
>TRBV11-2|TRBJ1-2|.|few
TGTGCCAGCAGCCTCCGGACATCCTATGGCTACACCTTC
CASSLRTSYGYTF
>TRBV9|TRBJ2-5|.|.
TGTGCCAGCAGCGTAGGTGGGGGCGAGACCCAGTACTTC
CASSVGGGETQYF
>TRBV12-3/TRBV12-4|TRBJ2-1|.|.
TGTGCCAGCCTCATTTCCTCAGTGCTCAATGAGCAGTTCTTC
CASLISSVLNEQFF
>TRBV20-1|TRBJ2-3|TRBD2|many
TGCAGTGCTTCCCGGAGTAGCGGGGGGGTGAGGACAGATACGCAGTATTTT
CSASRSSGGVRTDTQYF
>TRBV5-1|TRBJ1-1|.|few
TGCGCCAGCAGCCGTAGCGGTGGTCTGACAGACCCTGAAGCTTTCTTT
CASSRSGGLTDPEAFF
>TRBV7-9|TRBJ1-2|TRBD1|.
TGTGCCAGCAGCTTAGGGACAGGGGCATCCACTCCCCCCACCTTC
CASSLGTGASTPPTF
>TRBV24-1|TRBJ2-3|.|few
TGTGCCACCAGTTCGCGGGACCTCACAGATACGCAGTATTTT
CATSSRDLTDTQYF